This T cell receptor (beta chain) was sequenced for a study of T cell responses to AZD1222 COVID-19 vaccine. Whole-study findings and limits: Increased Spike-specific TCR breadth and depth were observed after two AZD1222 doses.

The assay was immunoSEQ multiplex PCR, and TCRdb's table has in-frame clones only and misses some. The table includes some 120,000 clones, approximately 83% detected once. This CDR3 region has 17 residues. Concerning this clone itself: Its antigen remains unidentified.

The V call is TRBV12-1, the J call TRBJ2-1; the table's D call, TRBD2, was not checked against the DNA. TRBV12-1 is listed as a pseudogene. The material was peripheral blood, obtained on day 0 of AZD1222 vaccination. The TCR comes from an adult in good health. The CDR3 sequence: CASSFDGGRRLENEQFF. In DNA form, the CDR3 reads TGTGCCAGCAGCTTTGACGGCGGGAGAAGGTTAGAGAATGAGCAGTTCTTC.